The rows below give T cell receptor beta chains drawn from one sample of a study of shared clonotypes between healthy human individuals. Some clones are missing from TCRdb's copy, which holds only in-frame ones; the method was immunoSEQ multiplex PCR. Seen here are approximately 2,000,000 clones, about 90% observed once, and the top ten hold 0.3% to 0.4%. The source material was naive CD4+ T cells from PBMCs. These receptors were obtained from a man younger than 35 in good health. Some clones in this sample may be carry-over from other donors' samples. Each CDR3 is given with its conserved first and last residue. Each record gives: J gene, V gene, D gene, clone size, CDR3 DNA, CDR3 protein. D genes are given only for firm matches. The size entry is marked missing in some rows and otherwise reads once, few, many or a size class.

TRBJ2-1,TRBV5-1,TRBD2,once,TGCGCCAGCAGCTTGGCCTTCTCTAGCGGAGCCTACAATGAGCAGTTCTTC,CASSLAFSSGAYNEQFF
TRBJ1-2,TRBV4-2,NA,once,TGTGCCAGCAGCCCTGCTCGGTGGAGGAGGTATGGCTACACCTTC,CASSPARWRRYGYTF
TRBJ2-2,TRBV11-3,NA,NA,TGTGCCAGCAGCTTAGTAAGTCCTATAACCCATCCTGGAGGGGAGCTGTTTTTT,CASSLVSPITHPGGELFF
TRBJ2-2,TRBV4-3,TRBD1,NA,TGCGCCAGCAGCCAAGAAAGGACAGGGCTCACCGGGGAGCTGTTTTTT,CASSQERTGLTGELFF
TRBJ1-2,TRBV4-3,NA,NA,TGCGCCAGCATAAGCGGCTACACCTTC,CASISGYTF
TRBJ2-2,TRBV10-3,NA,NA,TGTGCCATCAGTGAGTCGGCGGGAACCAACACCGGGGAGCTGTTTTTT,CAISESAGTNTGELFF
TRBJ2-7,TRBV28,NA,NA,TGTGCCAGCCAAACAGGGCAGGGAAACTCCTACGAGCAGTACTTC,CASQTGQGNSYEQYF
TRBJ2-3,TRBV7-8,NA,NA,TGTGCCAGCAGCTCCGAGCGGGCAGATACGCAGTATTTT,CASSSERADTQYF
TRBJ2-7,TRBV28,TRBD1,NA,TGTGCCAGCAGAACAGGGGGCTGGAACTACGAGCAGTACTTC,CASRTGGWNYEQYF
TRBJ2-2,TRBV7-9,TRBD2,few,TGTGCCAGCAGCCCTAGCGGGACCAACACCGGGGAGCTGTTTTTT,CASSPSGTNTGELFF
TRBJ2-7,TRBV5-1,NA,NA,TGCGCCAGCAGCTTGACAGCCTCCTACGAGCAGTACTTC,CASSLTASYEQYF
TRBJ2-7,TRBV18,NA,NA,TGTGCCAGCTCAAGACAGGGAGGCGAGCAGTACTTC,CASSRQGGEQYF
TRBJ2-5,TRBV2,NA,NA,TGTGCCAGCAGTTTGGAGACCCAGTACTTC,CASSLETQYF
TRBJ2-7,TRBV7-8,NA,NA,TGTGCCAGCAGCTTGGTAAATGCGCCGGGGCACGAGCAGTACTTC,CASSLVNAPGHEQYF
TRBJ1-5,TRBV10-3,TRBD1,few,TGTGCCATCAGTGAGTCCGGGACAGGGCTACATCAGCCCCAGCATTTT,CAISESGTGLHQPQHF
TRBJ1-1,TRBV28,TRBD1,few,TGTGCCAGCAGTCGGGACAGGAACACTGAAGCTTTCTTT,CASSRDRNTEAFF
TRBJ2-2,TRBV7-9,NA,NA,TGTGCCAGCAGCTTAGCTCCAGCTGACTTACTCGTCGTCGCCGGGGAGCTGTTTTTT,CASSLAPADLLVVAGELFF
TRBJ1-4,TRBV29-1,NA,few,TGCAGCGTTCTGTCGAGTGGCGGGGAAAAACTGTTTTTT,CSVLSSGGEKLFF
TRBJ2-5,TRBV7-2,TRBD2,NA,TGTGCCAGCAGCTTAGGAGGTGCGGGAGTACTGACCCAGTACTTC,CASSLGGAGVLTQYF
TRBJ2-1,TRBV7-2,TRBD2,NA,TGTGCCAGCAGCAATCCCCGTCGGGGCGGGAGATTCAATGAGCAGTTCTTC,CASSNPRRGGRFNEQFF
TRBJ1-1,TRBV19,NA,once,TGTGCCAGTAGTATAGGTGTCAGGATGAACACTGAAGCTTTCTTT,CASSIGVRMNTEAFF
TRBJ2-3,TRBV5-4,TRBD2,once,TGTGCCAGCAGCTTCGTCAAGCGGGAGACCACAGATACGCAGTATTTT,CASSFVKRETTDTQYF
TRBJ2-5,TRBV11-2,TRBD1,NA,TGTGCCAGCAGCTTCGGGACAGGGGTCAGGGAGACCCAGTACTTC,CASSFGTGVRETQYF
TRBJ2-7,TRBV27,NA,NA,TGTGCCAGCAGTAAACAGGGAGACTCCTACGAGCAGTACTTC,CASSKQGDSYEQYF
TRBJ1-1,TRBV5-4,TRBD1,NA,TGTGCCAGCAGCGGGGGACAGGGTGGGTTCACTGAAGCTTTCTTT,CASSGGQGGFTEAFF
TRBJ1-2,TRBV18,TRBD1,NA,TGTGCCAGCTCAGCTGCCACAGGGGGCTTCGACTATGGCTACACCTTC,CASSAATGGFDYGYTF
TRBJ2-2,TRBV27,TRBD2,NA,TGTGCCAGCAGTTTATTTAGCCTAGCGGGAGGAGGGACCGGGGAGCTGTTTTTT,CASSLFSLAGGGTGELFF
TRBJ2-2,TRBV30,NA,NA,TGTGCCTGGAGAAGACATCAGGGGTACACCGGGGAGCTGTTTTTT,CAWRRHQGYTGELFF
TRBJ2-3,TRBV5-1,TRBD2,once,TGCGCCAGCAGCATACCAGGGACTAGCGGGAGAGGGGGCCCTAGCACAGATACGCAGTATTTT,CASSIPGTSGRGGPSTDTQYF
TRBJ2-5,TRBV5-1,NA,few,TGCGCCAGCAGCTTGGGGGCAGCCCAAGAGACCCAGTACTTC,CASSLGAAQETQYF
TRBJ1-5,TRBV19,TRBD1,NA,TGTGCCAGTGTTACCCAGGGGGTGAGCAATCAGCCCCAGCATTTT,CASVTQGVSNQPQHF
TRBJ2-7,TRBV9,NA,NA,TGTGCCAGCAGCCCGGGACATGGGGGCTTCTACGAGCAGTACTTC,CASSPGHGGFYEQYF